This T cell receptor beta chain was recovered during a study of regulatory T cells in long-lasting Graves disease. In this sample, this clonotype turned up a few times. Time point reported: newly diagnosed GD, antithyroid drugs for less than 3 months. PBMC RNA was the source of the TCR library. Per the germline V gene, CDR1 is SGHRS and CDR2 is YFSETQ. V was cut by 7 bases and J by 0 bases, with 14 bases left in between. This CDR3 has 15 amino acids. Combining iRepertoire HTBI primers with Arm-PCR of CDR3 regions, the authors built TCR beta libraries. TCRdb reprocessed the multiplex PCR reads with MiXCR, giving one entry per CDR3 protein. The table shows around 400,000 distinct CDR3 sequences, with about 15% occurring only once. The same specimen was also included in a second study, on T cells in Graves' hyperthyroidism and ophthalmopathy.

The sequence was obtained from a woman between 35 and 50 years old with Graves disease. The sample in question was peripheral blood mononuclear cells (PBMCs), obtained at new diagnosis, from a patient treated with antithyroid drugs. This chain connects TRBV5-1 to TRBJ1-3; D is perhaps TRBD1 (5 bases). The CDR3 nucleotides are TGCGCCAGCCGAGGGGTCGGATTCTCTGGAAACACCATATATTTT. Amino acids: CASRGVGFSGNTIYF. Full variable domain (remainder filled in from reference TRBV5-1 and TRBJ1-3): KAGVTQTPRYLIKTRGQQVTLSCSPISGHRSVSWYQQTPGQGLQFLFEYFSETQRNKGNFPGRFSGRQFSNSRSEMNVSTLELGDSALYLCASRGVGFSGNTIYFGEGSWLTVV.